This T cell receptor beta chain came from a study of beta chain features in type 1 diabetes. Study-wide background: All of the samples together had 95 million to 140 million sorted cells examined.

Broader study findings: Whether HLA type affects TCRB rearrangement stayed undetermined in the present work. Although PCR might favor shorter templates, it would do so equally in patients and controls.

As regards this clone: The antigen is undetermined.

Naive, central memory, regulatory and stem cell-like memory cells within the CD4+ compartment were sorted using CD45RO/CCR7/CD25/CD127/CD95/CD27. Every isolated RNA sample was fully reverse transcribed, so sequencing captured expressed TCRB transcripts. TCRdb's table, derived via immunoSEQ multiplex PCR, lists solely in-frame clones and lacks some. The sample contains over 300,000 clones, 6.5% to 10% of which appear only once. CDR3 length: 13 residues. V shed 7 bases, J shed 5 bases, and the junction held 8 bases outside the gene matches. The germline gives CDR1 SQVTM, CDR2 ANQGSEA. Material: central memory CD4+ T cells from blood. This chain joins TRBV29-1 and TRBJ2-5; 9 nucleotides line up with TRBD2. The TCR originated in a woman younger than 35 in good health. The CDR3 reads CSGRAGGGETQYF. In DNA form, the CDR3 reads TGCAGCGGCCGAGCGGGGGGCGGCGAGACCCAGTACTTC.